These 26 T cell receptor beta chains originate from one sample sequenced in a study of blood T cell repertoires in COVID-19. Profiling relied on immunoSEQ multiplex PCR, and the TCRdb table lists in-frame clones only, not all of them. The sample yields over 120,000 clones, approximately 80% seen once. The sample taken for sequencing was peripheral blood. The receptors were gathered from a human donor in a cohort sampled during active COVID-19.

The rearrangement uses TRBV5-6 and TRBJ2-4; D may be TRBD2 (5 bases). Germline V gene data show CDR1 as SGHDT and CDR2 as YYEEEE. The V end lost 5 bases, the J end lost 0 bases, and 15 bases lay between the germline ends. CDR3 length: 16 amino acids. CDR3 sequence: CASSSLAVIAKNIQYF. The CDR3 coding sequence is TGTGCCAGCAGTTCGCTAGCAGTTATAGCCAAAAACATTCAGTACTTC.

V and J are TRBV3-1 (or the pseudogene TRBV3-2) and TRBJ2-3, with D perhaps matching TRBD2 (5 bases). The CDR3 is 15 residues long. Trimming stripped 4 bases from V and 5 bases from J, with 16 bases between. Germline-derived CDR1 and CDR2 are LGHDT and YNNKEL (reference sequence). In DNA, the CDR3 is TGTGCCAGCAGCCGATTTAGCGTGGGTGGAGATACGCAGTATTTT. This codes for CASSRFSVGGDTQYF.

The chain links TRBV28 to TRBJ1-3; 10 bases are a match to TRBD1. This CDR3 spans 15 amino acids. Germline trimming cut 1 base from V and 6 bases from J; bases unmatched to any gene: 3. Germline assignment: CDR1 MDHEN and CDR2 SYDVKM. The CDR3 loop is CASSLSDRGTNTIYF. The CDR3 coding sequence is TGTGCCAGCAGTTTATCGGACAGGGGGACAAACACCATATATTTT.

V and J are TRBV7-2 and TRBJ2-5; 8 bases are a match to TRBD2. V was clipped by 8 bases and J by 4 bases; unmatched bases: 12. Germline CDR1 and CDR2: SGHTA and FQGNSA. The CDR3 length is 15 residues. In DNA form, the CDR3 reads TGTGCCAGCGCGACGGACAGCGGGAGAGGAGAGACCCAGTACTTC. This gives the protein CASATDSGRGETQYF. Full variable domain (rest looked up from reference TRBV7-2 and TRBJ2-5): GAGVSQSPSNKVTEKGKDVELRCDPISGHTALYWYRQSLGQGLEFLIYFQGNSAPDKSGLPSDRFSAERTGGSVSTLTIQRTQQEDSAVYLCASATDSGRGETQYFGPGTRLLVL.

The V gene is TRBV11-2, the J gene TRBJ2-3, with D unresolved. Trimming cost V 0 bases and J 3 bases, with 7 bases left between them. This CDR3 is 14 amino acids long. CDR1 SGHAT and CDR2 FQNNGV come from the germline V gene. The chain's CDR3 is CASSLEWATDTQYF. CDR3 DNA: TGTGCCAGCAGCTTAGAATGGGCAACAGATACGCAGTATTTT.

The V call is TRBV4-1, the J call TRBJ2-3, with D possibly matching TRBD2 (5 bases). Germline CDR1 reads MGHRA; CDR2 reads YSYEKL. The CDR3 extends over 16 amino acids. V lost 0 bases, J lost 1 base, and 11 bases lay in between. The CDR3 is CASSQDGVSGTDTQYF. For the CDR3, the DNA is TGCGCCAGCAGCCAAGACGGGGTAAGCGGCACAGATACGCAGTATTTT.

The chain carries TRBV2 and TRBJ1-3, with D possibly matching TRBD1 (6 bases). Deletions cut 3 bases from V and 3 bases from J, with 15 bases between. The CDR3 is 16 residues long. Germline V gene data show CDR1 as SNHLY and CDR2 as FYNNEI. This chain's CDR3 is CASSDRLGAGGNTIYF. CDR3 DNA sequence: TGTGCCAGCAGTGATCGCCTGGGGGCGGGTGGAAACACCATATATTTT.

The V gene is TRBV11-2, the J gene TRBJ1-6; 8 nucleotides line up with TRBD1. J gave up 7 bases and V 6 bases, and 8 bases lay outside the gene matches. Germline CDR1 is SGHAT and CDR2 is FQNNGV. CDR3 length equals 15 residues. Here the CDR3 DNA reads TGTGCCAGCAGAATTCAGGGGGCGGAAAATTCACCCCTCCACTTT. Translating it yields CASRIQGAENSPLHF.

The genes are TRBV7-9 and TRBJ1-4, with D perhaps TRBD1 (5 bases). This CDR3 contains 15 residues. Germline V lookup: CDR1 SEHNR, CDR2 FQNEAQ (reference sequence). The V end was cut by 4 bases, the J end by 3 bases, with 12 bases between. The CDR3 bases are TGTGCCAGCAGCTCGCCCGGGGGTTCTAATGAAAAACTGTTTTTT. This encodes CASSSPGGSNEKLFF.

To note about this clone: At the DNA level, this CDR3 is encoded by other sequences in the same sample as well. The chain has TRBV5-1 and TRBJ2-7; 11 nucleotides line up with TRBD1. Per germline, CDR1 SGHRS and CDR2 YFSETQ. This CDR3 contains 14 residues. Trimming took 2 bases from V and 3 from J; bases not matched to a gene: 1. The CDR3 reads CASSFGTGGYEQYF. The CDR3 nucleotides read TGCGCCAGCAGCTTCGGGACAGGGGGCTACGAGCAGTACTTC.

Written as DNA, the CDR3 is TGTGCCAGCAGTGAAGGGGGGACAGACCAAGAGACCCAGTACTTC. It specifies CASSEGGTDQETQYF. This rearrangement joins TRBV6-1 to TRBJ2-5; 7 bases align to TRBD1. From germline, CDR1 is MNHNS and CDR2 SASEGT. With V trimmed by 1 base and J by 0 bases, 2 bases remained unmatched. This CDR3 is 15 amino acids long.

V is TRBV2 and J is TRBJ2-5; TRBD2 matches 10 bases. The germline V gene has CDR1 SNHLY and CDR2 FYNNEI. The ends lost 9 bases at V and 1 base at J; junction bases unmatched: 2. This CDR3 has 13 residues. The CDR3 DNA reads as TGTGCCAGTAGCGGGGGGAGCCAAGAGACCCAGTACTTC. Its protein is CASSGGSQETQYF.

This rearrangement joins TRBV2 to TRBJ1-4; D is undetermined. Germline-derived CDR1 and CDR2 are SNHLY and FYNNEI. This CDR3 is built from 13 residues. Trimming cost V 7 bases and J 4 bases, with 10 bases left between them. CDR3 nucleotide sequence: TGTGCCAGCACTGGCCTCCATAATGAAAAACTGTTTTTT. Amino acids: CASTGLHNEKLFF.

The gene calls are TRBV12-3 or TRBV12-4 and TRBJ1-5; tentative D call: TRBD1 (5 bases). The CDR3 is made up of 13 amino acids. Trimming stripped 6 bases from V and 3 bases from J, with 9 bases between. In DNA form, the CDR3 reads TGTGCCAGCAGCCGACAGATCAATCAGCCCCAGCATTTT. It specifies CASSRQINQPQHF.

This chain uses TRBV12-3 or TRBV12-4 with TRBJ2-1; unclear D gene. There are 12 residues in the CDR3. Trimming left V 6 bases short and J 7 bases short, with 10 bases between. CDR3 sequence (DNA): TGTGCCAGCAGAATCGGTTCTAATGAGCAGTTCTTC. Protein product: CASRIGSNEQFF.

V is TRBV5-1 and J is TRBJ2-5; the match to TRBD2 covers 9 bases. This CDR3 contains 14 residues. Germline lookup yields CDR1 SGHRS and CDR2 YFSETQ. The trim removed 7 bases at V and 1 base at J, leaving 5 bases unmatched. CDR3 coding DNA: TGCGCCAGCCGCCTAGCGGGGACCCAAGAGACCCAGTACTTC. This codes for CASRLAGTQETQYF.

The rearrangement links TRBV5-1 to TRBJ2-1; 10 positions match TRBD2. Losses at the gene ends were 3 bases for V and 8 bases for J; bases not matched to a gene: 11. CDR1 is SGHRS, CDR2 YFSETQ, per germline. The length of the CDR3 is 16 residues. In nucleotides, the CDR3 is TGCGCCAGCAGCTACGAACTAGCGGGAATGTCATATGAGCAGTTCTTC. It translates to CASSYELAGMSYEQFF.

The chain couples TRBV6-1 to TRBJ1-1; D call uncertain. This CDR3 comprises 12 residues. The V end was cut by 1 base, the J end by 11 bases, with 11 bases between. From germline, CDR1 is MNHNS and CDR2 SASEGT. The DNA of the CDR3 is TGTGCCAGCAGTGAAGGCGCGGTTACGGCTTTCTTT. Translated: CASSEGAVTAFF.

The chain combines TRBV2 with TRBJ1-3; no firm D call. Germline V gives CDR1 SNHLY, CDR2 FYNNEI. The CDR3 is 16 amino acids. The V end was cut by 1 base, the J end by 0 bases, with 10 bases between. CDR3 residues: CASSEDAGGSGNTIYF. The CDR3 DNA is TGTGCCAGCAGTGAAGACGCGGGCGGCTCTGGAAACACCATATATTTT.

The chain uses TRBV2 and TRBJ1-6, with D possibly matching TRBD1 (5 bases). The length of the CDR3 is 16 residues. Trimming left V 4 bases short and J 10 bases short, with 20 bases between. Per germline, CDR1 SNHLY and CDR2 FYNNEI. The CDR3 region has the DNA TGTGCCAGCAGTGCTCGCCCCAGGGCCGATGGGTCACCCCTCCACTTT. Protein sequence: CASSARPRADGSPLHF.

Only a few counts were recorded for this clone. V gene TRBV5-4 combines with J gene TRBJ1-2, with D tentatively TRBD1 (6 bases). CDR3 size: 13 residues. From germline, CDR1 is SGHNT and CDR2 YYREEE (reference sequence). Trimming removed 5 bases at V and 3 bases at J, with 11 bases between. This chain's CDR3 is CASRVAGDYGYTF. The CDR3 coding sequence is TGTGCCAGCAGGGTAGCAGGGGACTATGGCTACACCTTC.

The CDR3, as DNA: TGTGCCAGCGGTTTGGGCGGGACTAGCACAGATACGCAGTATTTT. Translating it yields CASGLGGTSTDTQYF. The chain couples TRBV11-3 to TRBJ2-3; perhaps TRBD2 as D (6 bases). Germline CDR1 reads SGHNT; CDR2 reads YENEEA. This CDR3 spans 15 amino acids. V lost 8 bases and J lost 0, with 15 bases in between.

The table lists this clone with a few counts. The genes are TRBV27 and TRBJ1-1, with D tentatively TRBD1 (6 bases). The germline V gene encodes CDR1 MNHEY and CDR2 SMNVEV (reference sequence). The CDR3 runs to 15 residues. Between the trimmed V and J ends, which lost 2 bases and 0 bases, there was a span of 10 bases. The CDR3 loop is CASSLRAGVNTEAFF. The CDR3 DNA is TGTGCCAGCAGTTTAAGGGCAGGGGTGAACACTGAAGCTTTCTTT.

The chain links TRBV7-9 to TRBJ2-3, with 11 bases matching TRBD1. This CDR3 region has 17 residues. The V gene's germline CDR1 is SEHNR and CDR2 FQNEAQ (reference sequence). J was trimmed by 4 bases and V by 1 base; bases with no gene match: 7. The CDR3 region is CASSLDPGQGVSDTQYF. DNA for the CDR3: TGTGCCAGCAGCTTAGATCCGGGACAGGGGGTATCAGATACGCAGTATTTT. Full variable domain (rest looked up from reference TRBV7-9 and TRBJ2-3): DTGVSQNPRHKITKRGQNVTFRCDPISEHNRLYWYRQTLGQGPEFLTYFQNEAQLEKSRLLSDRFSAERPKGSFSTLEIQRTEQGDSAMYLCASSLDPGQGVSDTQYFGPGTRLTVL.

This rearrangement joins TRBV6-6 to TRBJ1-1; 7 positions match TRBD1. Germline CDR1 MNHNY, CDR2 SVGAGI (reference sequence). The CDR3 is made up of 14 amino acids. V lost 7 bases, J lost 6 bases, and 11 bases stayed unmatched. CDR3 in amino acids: CASIRQGGLAEAFF. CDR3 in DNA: TGTGCCAGCATCAGACAGGGTGGCCTCGCTGAAGCTTTCTTT.

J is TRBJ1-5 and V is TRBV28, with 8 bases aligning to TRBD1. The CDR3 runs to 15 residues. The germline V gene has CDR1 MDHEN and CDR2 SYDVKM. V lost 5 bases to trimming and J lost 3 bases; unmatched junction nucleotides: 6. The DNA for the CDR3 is TGTGCCAGCAGTAGAGACAGGGGCGACAATCAGCCCCAGCATTTT. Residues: CASSRDRGDNQPQHF. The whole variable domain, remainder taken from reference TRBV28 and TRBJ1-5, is DVKVTQSSRYLVKRTGEKVFLECVQDMDHENMFWYRQDPGLGLRLIYFSYDVKMKEKGDIPEGYSVSREKKERFSLILESASTNQTSMYLCASSRDRGDNQPQHFGDGTRLSIL.